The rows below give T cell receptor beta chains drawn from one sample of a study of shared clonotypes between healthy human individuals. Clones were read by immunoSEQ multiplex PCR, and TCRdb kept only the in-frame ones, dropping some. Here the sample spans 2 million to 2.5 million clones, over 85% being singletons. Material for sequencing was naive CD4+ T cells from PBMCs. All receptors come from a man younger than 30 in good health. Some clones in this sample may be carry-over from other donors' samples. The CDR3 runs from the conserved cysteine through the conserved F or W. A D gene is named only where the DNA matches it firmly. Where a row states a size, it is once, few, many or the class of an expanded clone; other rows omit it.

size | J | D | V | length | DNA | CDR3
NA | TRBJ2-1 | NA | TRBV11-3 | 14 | TGTGCCAGCAGCTTAGCAGGGTTTAGCGGTAGGCAGTTCTTC | CASSLAGFSGRQFF
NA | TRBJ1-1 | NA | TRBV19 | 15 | TGTGCCAGTAGCCGGTGGATGGCGCGGGACACTGAAGCTTTCTTT | CASSRWMARDTEAFF
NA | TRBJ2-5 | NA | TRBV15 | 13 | TGTGCCGCGGGACGGGCAGCCCAAGAGACCCAGTACTTC | CAAGRAAQETQYF
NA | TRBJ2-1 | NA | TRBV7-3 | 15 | TGTGCCAGCAGCCCTCCCGGTGGCCCGGCCAATGAGCAGTTCTTC | CASSPPGGPANEQFF
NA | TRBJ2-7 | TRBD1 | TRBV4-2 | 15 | TGTGCCAGCAGCCAAGAGGACAGGGGGTCCTACGAGCAGTACTTC | CASSQEDRGSYEQYF
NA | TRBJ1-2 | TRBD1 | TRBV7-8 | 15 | TGTGCCAGCAGTTCGATCGACAGGGACTCCTATGGCTACACCTTC | CASSSIDRDSYGYTF
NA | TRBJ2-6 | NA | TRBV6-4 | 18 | TGTGCCAGCAGCCCCGGGCCAGGGCCGTCCACTGGGGCCAACGTCCTGACTTTC | CASSPGPGPSTGANVLTF
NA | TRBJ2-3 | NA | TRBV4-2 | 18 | TGTGCCAGCAGCCAAGCGTCATCGTTGAGCGGGTTGGGAGATACGCAGTATTTT | CASSQASSLSGLGDTQYF
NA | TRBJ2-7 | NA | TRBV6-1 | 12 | TGTGCTCCAACAGGACCAGGCAACGAGCAGTACTTC | CAPTGPGNEQYF
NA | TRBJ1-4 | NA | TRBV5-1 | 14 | TGCGCCAGCAGCTTGACAGCAGAGAATGAAAAACTGTTTTTT | CASSLTAENEKLFF
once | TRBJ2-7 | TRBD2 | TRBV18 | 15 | TGTGCCAGCTCACCCGGACTAGCGGGAGCGGGCGAGCAGTACTTC | CASSPGLAGAGEQYF
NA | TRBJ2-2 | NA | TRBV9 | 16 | TGTGCCAGCAGCGTAGATCCGGGCACCTATACCGGGGAGCTGTTTTTT | CASSVDPGTYTGELFF
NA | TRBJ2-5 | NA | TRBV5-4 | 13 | TGTGCCAGCAGCTTGGATCAGACGGAGACCCAGTACTTC | CASSLDQTETQYF
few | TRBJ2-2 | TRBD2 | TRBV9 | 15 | TGTGCCAGCAGCTCCCGGCTAGCGGACACCGGGGAGCTGTTTTTT | CASSSRLADTGELFF
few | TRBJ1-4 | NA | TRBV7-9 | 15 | TGTGCCAGCAGCCCAAGATTAGGGAGGCATGAAAAACTGTTTTTT | CASSPRLGRHEKLFF
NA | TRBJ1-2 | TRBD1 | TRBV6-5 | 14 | TGTGCCAGCAGCCCACCGGGACAGAACTATGGCTACACCTTC | CASSPPGQNYGYTF
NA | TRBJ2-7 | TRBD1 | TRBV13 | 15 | TGTGCCAGCAGCCCGTGGGACAGGATGTCCTACGAGCAGTACTTC | CASSPWDRMSYEQYF
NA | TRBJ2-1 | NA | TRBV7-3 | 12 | TGTGCCAGCAGCTTAACCAGGGGTGAGCAGTTCTTC | CASSLTRGEQFF
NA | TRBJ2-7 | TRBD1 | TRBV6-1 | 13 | TGTGCCAGCAGGGAGACAGGGAACGACGAGCAGTACTTC | CASRETGNDEQYF
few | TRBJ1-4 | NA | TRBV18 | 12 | TGTGCCAGCTCACCGCCAGGGGAAAAACTGTTTTTT | CASSPPGEKLFF
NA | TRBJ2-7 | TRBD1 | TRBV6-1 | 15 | TGTGCCAGCAGGGACCAATGGACAGGGACGGGCGAGCAGTACTTC | CASRDQWTGTGEQYF
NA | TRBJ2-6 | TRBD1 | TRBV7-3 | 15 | TGTGCCAGCAGCTCCACAGGGGCTGGGGCCAACGTCCTGACTTTC | CASSSTGAGANVLTF
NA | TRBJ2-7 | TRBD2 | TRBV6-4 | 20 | TGTGCCAGCAGTAAGCGCGGACAGGGAGGGACTAGCGGGAGAGGCGACGAGCAGTACTTC | CASSKRGQGGTSGRGDEQYF
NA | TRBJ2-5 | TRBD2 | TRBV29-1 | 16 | TGCAGCGTTGTTGGGCTAGCGGGAGGCGCGGGGGAGACCCAGTACTTC | CSVVGLAGGAGETQYF
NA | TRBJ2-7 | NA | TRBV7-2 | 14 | TGTGCCAGCAGCTTAGCCTACACTAGCTACGAGCAGTACTTC | CASSLAYTSYEQYF
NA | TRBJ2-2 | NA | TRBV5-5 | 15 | TGTGCCAGCAGCACGCCTTTCTTGGGGACCGGGGAGCTGTTTTTT | CASSTPFLGTGELFF
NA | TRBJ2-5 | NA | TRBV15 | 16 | TGTGCCACCAGCAAGGGGCGGGGTTCAATCCAAGAGACCCAGTACTTC | CATSKGRGSIQETQYF
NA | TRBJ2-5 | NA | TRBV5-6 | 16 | TGTGCCAGCAGCTCCAACCGATTGCGGACGCGTGAGACCCAGTACTTC | CASSSNRLRTRETQYF
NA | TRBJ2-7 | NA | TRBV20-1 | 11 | TGCAGTGCTAAGGTGGGGGGCGAGCAGTACTTC | CSAKVGGEQYF
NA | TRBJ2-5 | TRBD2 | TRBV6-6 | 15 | TGTGCCAGCAGTTCTCACACTAGCGGCCAAGAGACCCAGTACTTC | CASSSHTSGQETQYF
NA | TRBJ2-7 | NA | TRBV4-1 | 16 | TGCGCCAGCAGCCAAGTCGGTTGGGGGTCTTCGTACGAGCAGTACTTC | CASSQVGWGSSYEQYF
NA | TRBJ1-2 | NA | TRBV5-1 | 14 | TGCGCCAGCAGCCCGGACGCCTCGAGCTATGGCTACACCTTC | CASSPDASSYGYTF
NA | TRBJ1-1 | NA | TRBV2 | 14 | TGTGCCAGCAGGGCGGGACCGGTAAACACTGAAGCTTTCTTT | CASRAGPVNTEAFF
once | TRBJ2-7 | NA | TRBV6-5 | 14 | TGTGCCAGCACCGCAGGGGCATATACCTACGAGCAGTACTTC | CASTAGAYTYEQYF
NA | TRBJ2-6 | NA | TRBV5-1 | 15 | TGCGCCAGCAGCTTCCGGGTCTCTGGGGCCAACGTCCTGACTTTC | CASSFRVSGANVLTF
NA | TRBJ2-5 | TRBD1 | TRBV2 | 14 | TGTGCCAGCAGTGAAGACAGGGGAGAAGAGACCCAGTACTTC | CASSEDRGEETQYF
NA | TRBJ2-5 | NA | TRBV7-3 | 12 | TGTGCCAGCAGCTCCGGACGAGGCACCCAGTACTTC | CASSSGRGTQYF
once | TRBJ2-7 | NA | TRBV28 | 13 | TGTGCCAGCAGTTTCTCGACAGTCTACGAGCAGTACTTC | CASSFSTVYEQYF
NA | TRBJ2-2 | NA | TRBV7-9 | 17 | TGTGCCAGCAGCTTACAGGGGATAGTCGAGAACACCGGGGAGCTGTTTTTT | CASSLQGIVENTGELFF
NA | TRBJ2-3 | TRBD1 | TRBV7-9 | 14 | TGTGCCAGCAGCCGGGACAGGAGCACAGATACGCAGTATTTT | CASSRDRSTDTQYF
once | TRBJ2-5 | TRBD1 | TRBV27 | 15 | TGTGCCAGCAGTCGAGAGGGACAGTCCAGGGAGACCCAGTACTTC | CASSREGQSRETQYF
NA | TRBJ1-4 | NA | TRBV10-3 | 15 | TGTGCCATCAGTGAGTCATCGGCGGCCAATGAAAAACTGTTTTTT | CAISESSAANEKLFF
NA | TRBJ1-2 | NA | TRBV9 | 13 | TGTGCCAGCAGCCCTGGGGCCGGCTATGGCTACACCTTC | CASSPGAGYGYTF
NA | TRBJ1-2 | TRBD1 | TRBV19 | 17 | TGTGCCAGTAAAGCCTGGTCCTCCGGGACAGGGGCCTATGGCTACACCTTC | CASKAWSSGTGAYGYTF
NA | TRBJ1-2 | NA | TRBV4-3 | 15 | TGCGCCAGCAGCCAAGATGGATGGACGGCCTCGGGCTACACCTTC | CASSQDGWTASGYTF
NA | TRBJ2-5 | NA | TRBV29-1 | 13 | TGCAGCGTTGAGGGAAATGGGAGGGAGACCCAGTACTTC | CSVEGNGRETQYF
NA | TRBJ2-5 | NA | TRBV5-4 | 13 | TGTGCCAGCAGCTTGCCCGGAGGAGAGACCCAGTACTTC | CASSLPGGETQYF
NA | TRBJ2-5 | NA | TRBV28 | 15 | TGTGCCAGCAGTTCTACCGGGGTAGGGTCGGAGACCCAGTACTTC | CASSSTGVGSETQYF
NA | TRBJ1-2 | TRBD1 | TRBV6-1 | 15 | TGTGCCAGCACCAAACTCCGGACAGGGGACTATGGCTACACCTTC | CASTKLRTGDYGYTF
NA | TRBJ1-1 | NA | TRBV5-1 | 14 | TGCGCCAGCAGCTTGGAAGCGGCGAACACTGAAGCTTTCTTT | CASSLEAANTEAFF
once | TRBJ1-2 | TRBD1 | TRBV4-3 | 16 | TGCGCCAGCAGCCAAGGATTGGGGCGGGGACAGGCACGCTACACCTTC | CASSQGLGRGQARYTF